The present entry profiles one T cell receptor beta chain with its context. Its antigen is still unknown. Treatment here: oral pan-JAK inhibitor, 5-10 mg twice daily. This sample is part of a study of CD8+ T cells in alopecia areata. Study-level information: Among treated patients, severity was scored by affected scalp area percentage. General study findings and limits: In lesional scalp, particularly from alopecia totalis/universalis, clonality was higher than in normal scalp.

As the sequencing template, cDNA was produced by extracting RNA and reverse transcribing it. Method: immunoSEQ multiplex PCR; TCRdb's copy keeps in-frame clones and lacks some. Of some 180,000 clones listed, about half are singletons. The specimen comprised CD8+ T cells sorted from blood, sampled at approximately week 52, from a patient treated with tofacitinib. This TCR derives from a human donor with alopecia areata.

The DNA of the CDR3 is TGTGCCAGCAGTTACTCTACCTTAAGGGGCTACACCTTC. It specifies CASSYSTLRGYTF. The V gene is TRBV6-5, the J gene TRBJ1-2, with no clear D. Germline V gene sequence: CDR1 MNHEY, CDR2 SVGAGI. V was pared by 0 bases and J by 8 bases, with 10 bases between. The CDR3 loop spans 13 amino acids.